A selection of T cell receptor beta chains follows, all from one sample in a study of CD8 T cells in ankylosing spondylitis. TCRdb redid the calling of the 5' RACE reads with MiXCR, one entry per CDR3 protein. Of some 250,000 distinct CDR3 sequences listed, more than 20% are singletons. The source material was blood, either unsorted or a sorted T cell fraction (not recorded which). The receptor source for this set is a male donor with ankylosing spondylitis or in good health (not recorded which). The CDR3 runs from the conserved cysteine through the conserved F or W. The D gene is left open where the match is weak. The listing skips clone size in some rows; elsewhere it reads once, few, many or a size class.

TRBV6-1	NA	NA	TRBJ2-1	CASSSNYNEQFF	TGTGCCAGCAGTTCGAATTACAATGAGCAGTTCTTC
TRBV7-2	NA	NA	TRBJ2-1	CASSPEGTGYREQFF	TGTGCCAGCAGCCCAGAAGGGACCGGATACCGTGAGCAGTTCTTC
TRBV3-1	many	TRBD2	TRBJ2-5	CASSGRGGVGETQYF	TGTGCCAGCAGCGGACGGGGGGGGGTCGGAGAGACCCAGTACTTC
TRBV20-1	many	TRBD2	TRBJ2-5	CSARDAGGTQETQYF	TGCAGTGCTAGAGATGCCGGGGGGACTCAAGAGACCCAGTACTTC
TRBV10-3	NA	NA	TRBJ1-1	CAISDRQHPRNTEAFF	TGTGCCATCAGTGATAGGCAGCACCCTCGGAACACTGAAGCTTTCTTT
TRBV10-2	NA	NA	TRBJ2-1	CASRAGQDYNEQFF	TGCGCCAGCAGAGCGGGACAAGACTACAATGAGCAGTTCTTC
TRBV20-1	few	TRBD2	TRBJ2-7	CSAYPSGGGDEQYF	TGCAGTGCTTACCCTAGCGGCGGGGGTGACGAGCAGTACTTC
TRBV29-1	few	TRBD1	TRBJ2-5	CSAQTGSFQETQYF	TGCAGCGCGCAGACAGGGTCATTCCAAGAGACCCAGTACTTC
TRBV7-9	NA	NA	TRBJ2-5	CASTDGETQYF	TGTGCCAGCACTGACGGGGAGACCCAGTACTTC
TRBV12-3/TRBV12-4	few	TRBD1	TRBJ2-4	CASSRTGMEDIQYF	TGTGCCAGCAGTAGGACAGGGATGGAGGACATTCAGTACTTC
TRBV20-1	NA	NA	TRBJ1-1	CSARDQAYVAFF	TGCAGTGCTAGAGATCAGGCCTACGTGGCTTTCTTT
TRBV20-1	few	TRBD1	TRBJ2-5	CSARRDRGDWETQYF	TGCAGTGCTAGACGTGACAGGGGAGATTGGGAGACCCAGTACTTC
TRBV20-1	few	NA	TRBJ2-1	CSARRQTPLGEQFF	TGCAGTGCTAGACGACAGACCCCCTTGGGTGAGCAGTTCTTC